This TCR beta chain was recovered during a study of response to subunit inactivated influenza vaccine (dated 2018 in TCRdb). Describing the broader study: Deep quantitative profiling of the T cell receptor repertoire was used in the study to follow responses to a trivalent subunit inactivated influenza vaccine.

V and J are trimmed by 6 bases and 2 bases, and the gene matches miss 4 bases of the junction. Spanning cysteine to phenylalanine, the CDR3 consists of 13 amino acids. Only the CDR3 part of the read is kept: 39 bases, read in frame from the first base. As encoded in the germline V gene, CDR1 is MNHEY while CDR2 is SVGEGT. What the work shows at the level of the full study, not this receptor alone: It was suggested by the authors that each seasonal influenza vaccination may recruit only a limited number of new T cells.

The library relied on RT-PCR. TCRdb names Illumina HiSeq 2500 as the instrument used. Clones were called with MiXCR by TCRdb after fastp trimmed the public reads at Q25, and only in-frame beta chains were retained. Each CDR3 protein appears once, grouped with its most common genes and DNA. In all, the sample holds under 200,000 distinct CDR3 sequences, and roughly 10% of those were seen once. The ten largest make up 35% to 40% of the sample. A few counts support this clonotype. It lacks a known antigen. Base qualities were left out, and no much larger clone turns up one base away. The sequence came from a man aged 45 to 75 who received an inactivated influenza vaccine. Donor details come from another sample of the same person, matched by shared clones. Source: CD8+ T cells sorted from PBMCs, taken around 25 months after vaccination. In this chain, TRBV6-2 or TRBV6-3 is recombined with TRBJ2-7, with 7 bases matching TRBD2. Here the CDR3 is given as CASRRDYTYEQYF. The bases read TGTGCCAGCAGACGGGACTACACCTACGAGCAGTACTTC.